This passage covers 21 T cell receptor beta chains from one sample sequenced in a study of blood T cell repertoires in COVID-19. TCRdb keeps only in-frame clones here, not all; method: immunoSEQ multiplex PCR. The sample carries about 330,000 clones, about 87% recorded once. The material sequenced was PBMCs or T cells enriched from blood (not recorded which). The receptors derive from a young man who had recovered from COVID-19.

This clone has just a few counts. The CDR3 reads CSAGGGNQPQHF. The CDR3 region has the DNA TGCAGCGCAGGGGGTGGCAATCAGCCCCAGCATTTT. V and J are TRBV29-1 and TRBJ1-5; 7 nucleotides match TRBD1. Germline CDR1 is SQVTM and CDR2 is ANQGSEA. The CDR3 extends over 12 amino acids. Germline trimming cut 7 bases from V and 2 bases from J; bases unmatched to any gene: 2.

The chain is built from TRBV10-3 and TRBJ2-3, with D possibly being TRBD1 (6 bases). CDR1 ENHRY and CDR2 SYGVKD come from the germline V gene. The CDR3 extends over 15 amino acids. V was shortened by 5 bases and J by 0 bases, with 12 bases between the two germline ends. CDR3 in DNA: TGTGCCATCAGTCCCGACAGGACTAGCACAGATACGCAGTATTTT. The encoded protein is CAISPDRTSTDTQYF.

The V call is TRBV19, the J call TRBJ1-3; a possible D gene is TRBD1 (6 bases). The CDR3 totals 16 residues. Germline V gene sequence: CDR1 LNHDA, CDR2 SQIVND (reference sequence). Trimming cost V 5 bases and J 1 base, with 15 bases left between them. The CDR3 DNA is TGTGCCAGTAGTCTGTCGGGGGGCGCTTCTGGAAACACCATATATTTT. Translated, it gives CASSLSGGASGNTIYF. The whole variable domain, filled in from reference TRBV19 and TRBJ1-3, reads DGGITQSPKYLFRKEGQNVTLSCEQNLNHDAMYWYRQDPGQGLRLIYYSQIVNDFQKGDIAEGYSVSREKKESFPLTVTSAQKNPTAFYLCASSLSGGASGNTIYFGEGSWLTVV.

CDR3 loop: CASGGDRYEQYF. In nucleotides, the CDR3 is TGTGCCAGCGGTGGGGACAGATACGAGCAGTACTTC. The chain combines TRBV28 with TRBJ2-7; 7 bases line up with TRBD1. This CDR3 is built from 12 residues. The ends lost 8 bases at V and 4 bases at J; junction bases unmatched: 5. Germline V lookup: CDR1 MDHEN, CDR2 SYDVKM.

This chain connects TRBV6-1 to TRBJ2-5; 14 nucleotides align to TRBD2. V was pared by 2 bases and J by 2 bases, with 7 bases of the junction left unmatched. Germline CDR1 is MNHNS and CDR2 is SASEGT. CDR3 length: 18 residues. The chain's CDR3 is CASSERLAGGRIQETQYF. The DNA for the CDR3 is TGTGCCAGCAGTGAAAGACTAGCGGGGGGGCGAATACAAGAGACCCAGTACTTC.

This clone was seen a single time. The rearrangement joins TRBV29-1 to TRBJ2-7, with 11 bases fitting TRBD1. Germline loops: CDR1 SQVTM, CDR2 ANQGSEA. The CDR3 contains 16 residues. J gave up 5 bases and V 1 base, and 10 bases lay outside the gene matches. The CDR3 spells CSVEGGADRGPHEQYF. CDR3 DNA: TGCAGCGTTGAAGGGGGGGCGGACAGGGGGCCCCACGAGCAGTACTTC.

The chain uses TRBV5-1 and TRBJ1-5; 8 bases match TRBD1. CDR1 SGHRS and CDR2 YFSETQ come from the germline V gene. V was pared by 4 bases and J by 1 base, with 4 bases of the junction left unmatched. CDR3 length: 15 residues. CDR3 sequence: CASSPGTGSNQPQHF. CDR3 nucleotide sequence: TGCGCCAGCAGCCCGGGGACAGGAAGCAATCAGCCCCAGCATTTT.

V is TRBV7-9 and J is TRBJ1-2; 9 bases match TRBD1. The junction had 7 bases not matched to a gene; V was cut back by 4 bases and J by 4 bases. The germline V gene encodes CDR1 SEHNR and CDR2 FQNEAQ (reference sequence). The CDR3 consists of 15 residues. CDR3 nucleotides: TGTGCCAGCAGCTCCCAGACAGGGGGAGGCTATGGCTACACCTTC. It codes for CASSSQTGGGYGYTF.

The rearrangement links TRBV11-2 to TRBJ2-2; 10 bases fit TRBD2. Losses at the gene ends were 3 bases for V and 4 bases for J; bases not matched to a gene: 8. Germline-derived CDR1 and CDR2 are SGHAT and FQNNGV. The CDR3 length is 17 residues. CDR3 amino acids: CASSLISGGSRTGELFF. Written as DNA, the CDR3 is TGTGCCAGCAGCTTGATTAGCGGGGGGTCGCGCACCGGGGAGCTGTTTTTT. The variable domain in full, completed from reference TRBV11-2 and TRBJ2-2, reads EAGVAQSPRYKIIEKRQSVAFWCNPISGHATLYWYQQILGQGPKLLIQFQNNGVVDDSQLPKDRFSAERLKGVDSTLKIQPAKLEDSAVYLCASSLISGGSRTGELFFGEGSRLTVL.

This rearrangement joins TRBV18 to TRBJ2-3, with 7 bases matching TRBD2. Germline CDR1 and CDR2: KGHSH and LQKENI. The CDR3 has 14 amino acids. V shed 6 bases, J shed 0 bases, and the junction held 3 bases outside the gene matches. Here the CDR3 reads CASSQRDSTDTQYF. In nucleotides, the CDR3 is TGTGCCAGCTCGCAGCGGGACAGCACAGATACGCAGTATTTT.

The chain joins TRBV11-2 to TRBJ2-1; weak D call: TRBD1 (7 bases). V was clipped by 7 bases and J by 4 bases, with 20 bases between them. This CDR3 is 16 amino acids long. Germline V CDR1 and CDR2: SGHAT, FQNNGV. Here the CDR3 DNA reads TGTGCCAGCACCCAGGGGGGACGGGGACCGTACAATGAGCAGTTCTTC. It translates to CASTQGGRGPYNEQFF.

The DNA for the CDR3 is TGTGCCAGCAGTGGAGGAAATCCCCTCGAAAACACCATATATTTT. Its translation: CASSGGNPLENTIYF. The chain links TRBV2 to TRBJ1-3; D is uncertain. Trimming cost V 4 bases and J 6 bases, with 16 bases left between them. Germline CDR1 reads SNHLY; CDR2 reads FYNNEI. This CDR3 has 15 residues.

CDR3: CASSPSGGLLHEITYEQYF. CDR3 nucleotide sequence: TGTGCCAGCAGCCCGTCCGGGGGGCTTCTACATGAGATCACCTACGAGCAGTACTTC. V and J are TRBV14 and TRBJ2-7; D may be TRBD2 (7 bases). Germline values: CDR1 SGHDN, CDR2 FVKESK. Trimming removed 4 bases at V and 2 bases at J, with 27 bases between. The CDR3 covers 19 residues. The complete variable domain, with remaining parts taken from reference TRBV14 and TRBJ2-7, reads EAGVTQFPSHSVIEKGQTVTLRCDPISGHDNLYWYRRVMGKEIKFLLHFVKESKQDESGMPNNRFLAERTGGTYSTLKVQPAELEDSGVYFCASSPSGGLLHEITYEQYFGPGTRLTVT.

The chain employs TRBV27 and TRBJ1-2; 7 nucleotides align to TRBD1. J gave up 2 bases and V 3 bases, and 3 bases lay outside the gene matches. CDR1 is MNHEY and CDR2 is SMNVEV in the germline V gene (reference sequence). The CDR3 totals 14 residues. CDR3 DNA sequence: TGTGCCAGCAGTTTGACAGGGCCGAACTATGGCTACACCTTC. This translates into CASSLTGPNYGYTF.

This clone has a single count. The J gene is TRBJ1-1, the V gene TRBV19; TRBD1 is a possible D gene (6 bases). The V end was cut by 5 bases, the J end by 2 bases, with 12 bases between. CDR1 and CDR2 from the germline V gene are LNHDA and SQIVND (reference sequence). CDR3 length: 14 amino acids. CDR3: CASSPRTANTEAFF. CDR3 nucleotides: TGTGCCAGTAGTCCCCGGACAGCAAACACTGAAGCTTTCTTT. Supplemented by reference TRBV19 and TRBJ1-1, the full variable domain reads DGGITQSPKYLFRKEGQNVTLSCEQNLNHDAMYWYRQDPGQGLRLIYYSQIVNDFQKGDIAEGYSVSREKKESFPLTVTSAQKNPTAFYLCASSPRTANTEAFFGQGTRLTVV.

The chain couples TRBV30 to TRBJ1-5; the D is unclear. CDR1 GTSNPN and CDR2 SVGIG come from the germline V gene (reference sequence). The CDR3 has 14 residues. V was pared by 0 bases and J by 9 bases, with 15 bases between. CDR3 DNA sequence: TGTGCCTGGAGTGTAGCCTCCAGTGAGGGGCCCCAGCATTTT. Translating it yields CAWSVASSEGPQHF.

The V and J genes are TRBV6-2 or TRBV6-3 and TRBJ2-7; 12 nucleotides line up with TRBD2. The CDR3 totals 15 residues. The V and J ends lost 6 bases and 3 bases, in that order; junction bases with no gene match: 6. Germline CDR1 is MNHEY and CDR2 is SVGEGT. The CDR3 coding sequence is TGTGCCAGCAGCCCCCTAGCGGGGGGGCTCTACGAGCAGTACTTC. This translates into CASSPLAGGLYEQYF.

This chain joins TRBV5-1 and TRBJ1-1, with 10 positions matching TRBD1. CDR3 length: 18 amino acids. CDR1 and CDR2 from the germline V gene are SGHRS and YFSETQ. The V gene end was trimmed by 0 bases and the J gene end by 4 bases; junction bases not matched to a gene: 12. DNA for the CDR3: TGCGCCAGCAGCTTGGCGGGACAGGGGCTTGGGTTTGGCACTGAAGCTTTCTTT. Translating gives CASSLAGQGLGFGTEAFF.

The sample holds a few counts of this clone. A much larger clone lies a single base off, so this may be a read error. The rearrangement links TRBV7-3 to TRBJ2-7; D unresolved. This CDR3 spans 12 amino acids. The V end was cut by 1 base, the J end by 3 bases, with 4 bases between. Germline V lookup: CDR1 SGHTA, CDR2 FQGTGA. The CDR3 DNA reads TGTGCCAGCAGCTTAAACGGCTACGAGCAGTACTTC. Its protein product is CASSLNGYEQYF.

The chain has TRBV18 and TRBJ2-4, with D hard to call. V was clipped by 5 bases and J by 0 bases, with 8 bases between them. Per the germline V gene, CDR1 is KGHSH and CDR2 is LQKENI. CDR3 length: 14 residues. The CDR3 protein is CASSGDIAKNIQYF. The DNA for the CDR3 is TGTGCCAGCTCAGGCGACATAGCCAAAAACATTCAGTACTTC.

The rearrangement links TRBV24-1 to TRBJ1-2; 7 nucleotides line up with TRBD1. The CDR3 has 14 amino acids. V lost 1 base and J lost 8; bases outside the gene matches: 6. Germline lookup yields CDR1 KGHDR and CDR2 SFDVKD. CDR3 nucleotides: TGTGCCACCAGTGATTTAGAGGGGGCCAGGGGCTACACCTTC. Residues: CATSDLEGARGYTF.